This TCR beta chain is drawn from a study of T cell changes during pregnancy in multiple sclerosis. Some clones are missing from TCRdb's copy, which holds only in-frame ones; the method was immunoSEQ multiplex PCR. The top ten hold 0.89% of the sample, which has about 61,000 clones, more than 80% seen once. Sequencing was performed on peripheral blood, taken in the first trimester of pregnancy. The TCR sequence derives from a female donor in good health, enrolled as a control in a pregnancy study.

CDR3 in amino acids: CASSPDRGYTEAFF. CDR3 DNA: TGTGCCAGCTCACCTGACAGGGGATATACTGAAGCTTTCTTT. This chain connects TRBV18 to TRBJ1-1, with 8 positions matching TRBD1. This CDR3 has 14 amino acids. The junction had 5 bases not matched to a gene; V was cut back by 3 bases and J by 5 bases. The germline V gene has CDR1 KGHSH and CDR2 LQKENI.